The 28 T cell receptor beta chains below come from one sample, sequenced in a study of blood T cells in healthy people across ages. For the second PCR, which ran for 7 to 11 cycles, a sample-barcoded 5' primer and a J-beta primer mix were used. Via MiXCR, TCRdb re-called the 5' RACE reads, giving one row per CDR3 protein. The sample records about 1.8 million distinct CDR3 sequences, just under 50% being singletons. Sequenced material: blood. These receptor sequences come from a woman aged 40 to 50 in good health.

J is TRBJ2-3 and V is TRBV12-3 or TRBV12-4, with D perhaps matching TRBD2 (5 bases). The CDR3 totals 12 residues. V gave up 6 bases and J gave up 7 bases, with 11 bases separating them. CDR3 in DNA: TGTGCCAGCAGGCAGCGGTCCAATACGCAGTATTTT. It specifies CASRQRSNTQYF.

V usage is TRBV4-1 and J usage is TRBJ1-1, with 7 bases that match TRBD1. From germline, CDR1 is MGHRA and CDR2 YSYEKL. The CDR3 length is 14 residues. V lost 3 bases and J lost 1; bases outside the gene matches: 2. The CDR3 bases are TGCGCCAGCAGCCAGTGGACAGGGAACACTGAAGCTTTCTTT. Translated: CASSQWTGNTEAFF.

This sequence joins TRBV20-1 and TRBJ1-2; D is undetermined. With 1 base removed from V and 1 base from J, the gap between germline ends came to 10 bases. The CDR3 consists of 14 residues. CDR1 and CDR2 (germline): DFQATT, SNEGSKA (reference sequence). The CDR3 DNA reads TGCAGTGCTAGAGCTCCCCGGAGTAACTATGGCTACACCTTC. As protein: CSARAPRSNYGYTF.

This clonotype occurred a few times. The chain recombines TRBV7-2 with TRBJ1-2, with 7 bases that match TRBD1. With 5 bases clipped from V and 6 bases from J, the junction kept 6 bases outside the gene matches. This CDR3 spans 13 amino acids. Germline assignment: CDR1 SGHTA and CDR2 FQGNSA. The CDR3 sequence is CASSLRDRNGYTF. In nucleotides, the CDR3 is TGTGCCAGCAGCCTTCGGGACAGAAATGGCTACACCTTC. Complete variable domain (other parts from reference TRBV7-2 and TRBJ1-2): GAGVSQSPSNKVTEKGKDVELRCDPISGHTALYWYRQSLGQGLEFLIYFQGNSAPDKSGLPSDRFSAERTGGSVSTLTIQRTQQEDSAVYLCASSLRDRNGYTFGSGTRLTVV.

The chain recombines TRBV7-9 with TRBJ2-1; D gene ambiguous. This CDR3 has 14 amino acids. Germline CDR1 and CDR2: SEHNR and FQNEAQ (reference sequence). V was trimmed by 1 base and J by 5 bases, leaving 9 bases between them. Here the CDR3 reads CASSLELLNNEQFF. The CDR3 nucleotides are TGTGCCAGCAGCTTAGAATTGTTAAACAATGAGCAGTTCTTC. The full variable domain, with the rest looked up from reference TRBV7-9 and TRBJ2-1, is DTGVSQNPRHKITKRGQNVTFRCDPISEHNRLYWYRQTLGQGPEFLTYFQNEAQLEKSRLLSDRFSAERPKGSFSTLEIQRTEQGDSAMYLCASSLELLNNEQFFGPGTRLTVL.

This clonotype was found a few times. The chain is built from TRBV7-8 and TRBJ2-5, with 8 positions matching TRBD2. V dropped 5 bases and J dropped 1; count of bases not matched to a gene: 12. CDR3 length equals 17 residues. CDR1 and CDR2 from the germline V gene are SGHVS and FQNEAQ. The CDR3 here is CASSLRRASGFQETQYF. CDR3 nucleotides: TGTGCCAGCAGCCTGAGGAGGGCTAGCGGGTTCCAAGAGACCCAGTACTTC.

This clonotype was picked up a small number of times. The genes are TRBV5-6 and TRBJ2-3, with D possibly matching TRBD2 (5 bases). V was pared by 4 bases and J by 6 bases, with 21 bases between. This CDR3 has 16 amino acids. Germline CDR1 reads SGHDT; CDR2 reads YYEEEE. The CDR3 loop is CASSPGYYQTWDTQYF. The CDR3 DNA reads TGTGCCAGCAGCCCGGGGTACTATCAAACCTGGGATACGCAGTATTTT.

The CDR3 sequence: CASSSVGQGVGETQYF. The CDR3 coding sequence is TGTGCCAGCAGCTCAGTGGGACAGGGGGTAGGAGAGACCCAGTACTTC. The chain joins TRBV7-2 to TRBJ2-5; 11 bases are shared with TRBD1. V was clipped by 4 bases and J by 4 bases; unmatched bases: 8. This CDR3 has 16 amino acids. Germline lookup yields CDR1 SGHTA and CDR2 FQGNSA.

The CDR3 nucleotides are TGTGCCAGCAGCGTGGACGGGGGCGGAGAGTTCTTC. Amino acids: CASSVDGGGEFF. The rearrangement uses TRBV7-2 and TRBJ2-1; either TRBD1 or TRBD2 may fit D (6 bases each). Trimming pared 5 bases from V and 14 bases from J, leaving 16 bases between. The CDR3 sequence is 12 residues long. From germline, CDR1 is SGHTA and CDR2 FQGNSA.

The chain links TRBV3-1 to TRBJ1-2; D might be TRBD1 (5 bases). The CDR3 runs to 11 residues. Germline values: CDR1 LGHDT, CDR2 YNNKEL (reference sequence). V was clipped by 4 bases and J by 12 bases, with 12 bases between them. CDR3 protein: CASSRLGHHTF. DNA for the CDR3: TGTGCCAGCAGCCGCTTAGGACACCACACCTTC.

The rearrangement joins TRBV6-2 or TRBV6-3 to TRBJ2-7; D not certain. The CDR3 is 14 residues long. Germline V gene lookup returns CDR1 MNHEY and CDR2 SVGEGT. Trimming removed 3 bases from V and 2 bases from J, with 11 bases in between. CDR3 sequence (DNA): TGTGCCAGCAGTTATGCCAGGCTGACCTACGAGCAGTACTTC. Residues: CASSYARLTYEQYF.

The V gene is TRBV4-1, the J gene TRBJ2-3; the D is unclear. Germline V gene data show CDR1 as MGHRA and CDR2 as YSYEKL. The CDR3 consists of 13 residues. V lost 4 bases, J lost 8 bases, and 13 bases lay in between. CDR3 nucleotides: TGCGCCAGCAGCCCCCCCGGCCCGTCTACGCAGTATTTT. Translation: CASSPPGPSTQYF.

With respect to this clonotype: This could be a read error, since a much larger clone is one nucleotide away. Here the CDR3 reads CASSYSMETQYF. In nucleotides, the CDR3 is TGTGCCAGCAGTTACTCGATGGAGACCCAGTACTTC. V gene TRBV6-2 or TRBV6-3 combines with J gene TRBJ2-5, with D unclear. V gave up 0 bases and J gave up 5 bases, with 4 bases separating them. Germline CDR1 reads MNHEY; CDR2 reads SVGEGT. The CDR3 totals 12 residues.

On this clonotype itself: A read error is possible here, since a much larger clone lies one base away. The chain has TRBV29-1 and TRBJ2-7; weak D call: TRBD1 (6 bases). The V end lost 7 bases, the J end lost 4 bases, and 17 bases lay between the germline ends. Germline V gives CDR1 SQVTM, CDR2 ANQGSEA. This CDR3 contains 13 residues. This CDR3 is CSGAGTTNYEQYF. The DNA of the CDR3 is TGCAGCGGTGCCGGGACAACCAATTACGAGCAGTACTTC.

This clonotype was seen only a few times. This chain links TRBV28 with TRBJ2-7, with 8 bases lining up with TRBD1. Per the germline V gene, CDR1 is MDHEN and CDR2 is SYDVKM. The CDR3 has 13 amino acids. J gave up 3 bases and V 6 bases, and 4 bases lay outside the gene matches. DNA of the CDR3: TGTGCCAGCAGAATGACAGGGGACTACGAGCAGTACTTC. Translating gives CASRMTGDYEQYF.

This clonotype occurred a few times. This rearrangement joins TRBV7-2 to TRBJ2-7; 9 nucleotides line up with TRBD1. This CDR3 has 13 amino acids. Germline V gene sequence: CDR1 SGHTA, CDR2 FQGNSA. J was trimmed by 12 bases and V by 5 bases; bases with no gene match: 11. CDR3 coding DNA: TGTGCCAGCAGCGCCCGGGACAGGGATTCGGCGTACTTC. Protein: CASSARDRDSAYF.

The CDR3 coding sequence is TGTGCCAGCAGCTTAGGACGACAGGGGGGGAACTATGGCTACACCTTC. Its translation: CASSLGRQGGNYGYTF. The rearrangement links TRBV11-2 to TRBJ1-2, with 9 bases fitting TRBD1. The ends lost 1 base at V and 2 bases at J; junction bases unmatched: 5. The CDR3 extends over 16 amino acids. Germline lookup yields CDR1 SGHAT and CDR2 FQNNGV. The full variable domain, rest sourced from reference TRBV11-2 and TRBJ1-2, is EAGVAQSPRYKIIEKRQSVAFWCNPISGHATLYWYQQILGQGPKLLIQFQNNGVVDDSQLPKDRFSAERLKGVDSTLKIQPAKLEDSAVYLCASSLGRQGGNYGYTFGSGTRLTVV.

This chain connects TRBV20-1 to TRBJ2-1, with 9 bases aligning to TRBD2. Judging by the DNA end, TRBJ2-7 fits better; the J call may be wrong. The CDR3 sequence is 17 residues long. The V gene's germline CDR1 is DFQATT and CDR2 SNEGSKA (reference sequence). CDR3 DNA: TGCAGTGCTAGAGACCGGCGAGGACTAGCGTCCTACAATGAGCAGTACTTC. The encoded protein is CSARDRRGLASYNEQYF.

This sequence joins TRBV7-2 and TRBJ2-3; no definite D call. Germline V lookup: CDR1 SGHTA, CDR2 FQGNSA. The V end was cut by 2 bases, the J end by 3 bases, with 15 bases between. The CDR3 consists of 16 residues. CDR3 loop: CASSLTWQARTDTQYF. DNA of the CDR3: TGTGCCAGCAGCTTAACTTGGCAGGCGAGGACAGATACGCAGTATTTT.

The CDR3 loop reads CAISVSGGATDTQYF. CDR3 DNA sequence: TGTGCCATCAGTGTATCGGGGGGGGCAACAGATACGCAGTATTTT. The genes are TRBV10-3 and TRBJ2-3; 8 bases map to TRBD2. J gave up 3 bases and V 4 bases, and 6 bases lay outside the gene matches. The CDR3 runs 15 residues. Germline V gene sequence: CDR1 ENHRY, CDR2 SYGVKD.

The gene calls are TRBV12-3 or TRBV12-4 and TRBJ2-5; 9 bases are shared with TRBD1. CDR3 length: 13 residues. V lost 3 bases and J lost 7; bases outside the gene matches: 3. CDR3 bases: TGTGCCAGCAGTTTGGTGGACAGGGGGACCCAGTACTTC. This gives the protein CASSLVDRGTQYF.

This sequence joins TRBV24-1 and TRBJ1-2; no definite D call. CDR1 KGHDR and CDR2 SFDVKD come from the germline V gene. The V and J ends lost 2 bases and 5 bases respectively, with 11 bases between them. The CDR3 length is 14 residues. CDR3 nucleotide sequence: TGTGCCACCAGTGATTATGGACGGTCATATGGCTACACCTTC. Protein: CATSDYGRSYGYTF.

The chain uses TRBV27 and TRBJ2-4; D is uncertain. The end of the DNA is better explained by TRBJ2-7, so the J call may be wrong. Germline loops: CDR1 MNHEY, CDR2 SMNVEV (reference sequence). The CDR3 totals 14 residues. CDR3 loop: CASSLSVNIYEQYF. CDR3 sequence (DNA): TGTGCCAGCAGTTTGTCGGTAAACATCTACGAGCAGTACTTC.

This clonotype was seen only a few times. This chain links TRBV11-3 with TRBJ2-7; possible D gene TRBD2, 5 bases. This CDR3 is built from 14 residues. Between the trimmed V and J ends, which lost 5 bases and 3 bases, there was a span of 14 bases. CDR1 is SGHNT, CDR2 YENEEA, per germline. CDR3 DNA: TGTGCCAGCAGCCCCGCCGCGGGCAGCTACGAGCAGTACTTC. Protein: CASSPAAGSYEQYF.

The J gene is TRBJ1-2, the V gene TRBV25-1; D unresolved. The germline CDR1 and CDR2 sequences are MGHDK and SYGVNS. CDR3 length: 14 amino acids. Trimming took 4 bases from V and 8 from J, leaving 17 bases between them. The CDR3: CASSAAGSVYGYTF. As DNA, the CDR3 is TGTGCCAGCAGTGCCGCGGGGTCCGTTTACGGCTACACCTTC.

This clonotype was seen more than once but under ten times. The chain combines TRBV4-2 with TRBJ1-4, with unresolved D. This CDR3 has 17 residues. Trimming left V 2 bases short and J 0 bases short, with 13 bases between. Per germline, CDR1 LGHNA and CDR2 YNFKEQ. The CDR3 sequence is CASSQYTNSATNEKLFF. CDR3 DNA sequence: TGTGCCAGCAGCCAATACACGAACAGCGCAACTAATGAAAAACTGTTTTTT.

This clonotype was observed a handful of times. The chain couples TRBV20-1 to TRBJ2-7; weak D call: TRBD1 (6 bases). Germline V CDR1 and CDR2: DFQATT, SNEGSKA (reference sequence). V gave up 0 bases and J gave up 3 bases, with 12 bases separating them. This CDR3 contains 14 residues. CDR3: CSARDAGQRYEQYF. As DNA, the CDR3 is TGCAGTGCTAGAGACGCCGGACAGCGCTACGAGCAGTACTTC.

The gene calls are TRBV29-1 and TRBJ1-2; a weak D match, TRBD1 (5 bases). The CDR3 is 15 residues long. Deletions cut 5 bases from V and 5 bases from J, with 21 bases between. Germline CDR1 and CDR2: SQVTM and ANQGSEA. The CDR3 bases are TGCAGCGTTAAGGGGCAGGAGAGCGGAGCTTATGGCTACACCTTC. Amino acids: CSVKGQESGAYGYTF.